This TCR beta chain comes out of a study of blood T cell repertoires in COVID-19. Background on the study: The origin of the acute and convalescent COVID-19 samples was the United States, Italy and Spain. The analysed material was cDNA or gDNA that came from T cells, B-cell-depleted T cells, or PBMCs.

Original methodology: Reference gene primer amplification gave estimated nucleated cell counts. TCRdb's copy holds only in-frame clones and misses some; the assay was immunoSEQ multiplex PCR. The DNA gave D and trimming, while V, J and clone size come from that table. Here the sample spans under 250,000 clones, about 83% being singletons. The receptor comes from a man older than 75 with acute or convalescent COVID-19. The sample taken for sequencing was peripheral blood.

The CDR3 region has the DNA TGTGCCACCAGCTCGGCGGGGGGACCCCTCCACTTT. Translation gives CATSSAGGPLHF. The chain has TRBV24-1 and TRBJ1-6, with a tentative D call TRBD1 (5 bases). This CDR3 comprises 12 residues. The ends were cut back, 7 bases at V and 12 bases at J, with 12 bases in the middle. The germline CDR1 and CDR2 sequences are KGHDR and SFDVKD.